The present TCR beta chain was sequenced within a study of blood T cell repertoires in COVID-19. For the study at large: The samples span acute and convalescent COVID-19 from the United States, Italy and Spain. PBMCs, B-cell-depleted T cells, or T cells were the source of the cDNA or gDNA that made up the material.

In the authors' workflow: Scientists estimated how many nucleated cells there were by amplifying reference gene primers. The assay was immunoSEQ multiplex PCR, and TCRdb's table has in-frame clones only and misses some. V and J calls and clone size come straight from that table; D and trimming were deduced from the DNA. The top ten clones hold more than 12% of a sample with about 170,000 clones, less than 90% of them seen once. The CDR3 is 14 amino acids. V shed 4 bases and J 7 bases; nucleotides not matched to a gene: 5. Germline V lookup: CDR1 SGHRS, CDR2 YFSETQ. Seattle-derived patients entered the study during active infection and were followed longitudinally.

Sequencing used peripheral blood. The source of this sequence is a woman between 65 and 79 years old with COVID-19, enrolled during active disease. The chain recombines TRBV5-1 with TRBJ1-6, with TRBD1 matching over 7 bases. This CDR3 is CASSLGQNNSPLHF. CDR3 coding DNA: TGCGCCAGCAGCCTGGGACAGAACAATTCACCCCTCCACTTT. Combining the CDR3 with reference TRBV5-1 and TRBJ1-6 gives the whole variable domain KAGVTQTPRYLIKTRGQQVTLSCSPISGHRSVSWYQQTPGQGLQFLFEYFSETQRNKGNFPGRFSGRQFSNSRSEMNVSTLELGDSALYLCASSLGQNNSPLHFGNGTRLTVT.